These 26 T cell receptor beta chains share one sample of origin, sequenced in a study of blood T cell repertoires in COVID-19. TCRdb's table, derived via immunoSEQ multiplex PCR, lists solely in-frame clones and lacks some. This table has roughly 230,000 clones, 75% to 90% appearing once. What was sequenced was peripheral blood. The receptors were sampled from a woman aged 40 to 50 who had recovered from COVID-19.

The chain recombines TRBV5-6 with TRBJ2-5; 8 bases line up with TRBD1. V gave up 4 bases and J gave up 4 bases; unmatched junction bases: 6. Germline V gene lookup returns CDR1 SGHDT and CDR2 YYEEEE. This CDR3 contains 14 residues. The CDR3 region has the DNA TGTGCCAGCAGCATGGGACAGGTGCCAGAGACCCAGTACTTC. This codes for CASSMGQVPETQYF. Full variable domain (rest looked up from reference TRBV5-6 and TRBJ2-5): DAGVTQSPTHLIKTRGQQVTLRCSPKSGHDTVSWYQQALGQGPQFIFQYYEEEERQRGNFPDRFSGHQFPNYSSELNVNALLLGDSALYLCASSMGQVPETQYFGPGTRLLVL.

The chain links TRBV7-9 to TRBJ1-1; a weak D match, TRBD1 (6 bases). V lost 0 bases and J lost 1, with 9 bases in between. The CDR3 has 15 residues. The germline V gene encodes CDR1 SEHNR and CDR2 FQNEAQ (reference sequence). CDR3 nucleotides: TGTGCCAGCAGCTTAGCTCAGGGGCGGAACACTGAAGCTTTCTTT. It specifies CASSLAQGRNTEAFF.

This chain uses TRBV5-4 with TRBJ2-1, with TRBD2 matching 8 bases. Trimming cost V 0 bases and J 5 bases; bases outside gene matches: 4. The CDR3 has 15 amino acids. The germline CDR1 and CDR2 sequences are SGHNT and YYREEE (reference sequence). The CDR3 spells CASSLERESHNEQFF. Written as DNA, the CDR3 is TGTGCCAGCAGCTTGGAGCGGGAGTCCCACAATGAGCAGTTCTTC.

This clone was picked up a small number of times. The chain uses TRBV4-1 and TRBJ1-6; D not resolved. With 6 bases removed from V and 5 bases from J, the gap between germline ends came to 14 bases. CDR1 is MGHRA, CDR2 YSYEKL, per germline. The CDR3 runs to 15 residues. CDR3 protein: CASRREGSNNSPLHF. In nucleotides, the CDR3 is TGCGCCAGCAGACGAGAGGGTTCTAATAATTCACCCCTCCACTTT.

A single count supports this clone. This chain links TRBV21-1 with TRBJ1-5; the D call of TRBD1 is as the table states it, not checked on the DNA. TRBV21-1 is classified as a pseudogene. CDR3 length: 13 amino acids. The CDR3 reads CASGQASNQPQHF. As DNA, the CDR3 is TGTGCCAGCGGGCAGGCTAGCAATCAGCCCCAGCATTTT.

The chain joins TRBV13 to TRBJ2-7; D not certain. The CDR3 consists of 12 residues. The V gene lost 4 bases and the J gene lost 3 bases, with 7 bases spanning the gap. Per germline, CDR1 PRHDT and CDR2 FYEKMQ (reference sequence). The CDR3 DNA is TGTGCCAGCAGCTCGCGAGACTACGAGCAGTACTTC. Its translation is CASSSRDYEQYF.

This sequence joins TRBV11-2 and TRBJ1-1; tentative D call: TRBD1 (5 bases). The V gene's germline CDR1 is SGHAT and CDR2 FQNNGV. This CDR3 spans 15 amino acids. V lost 4 bases, J lost 3 bases, and 15 bases lay in between. The CDR3: CASSSPGGWDTEAFF. In nucleotides, the CDR3 is TGTGCCAGCAGCTCTCCGGGGGGGTGGGACACTGAAGCTTTCTTT.

V and J are TRBV7-9 and TRBJ2-7; a possible D gene is TRBD1 (5 bases). CDR3 size: 14 residues. The V end lost 8 bases, the J end lost 2 bases, and 16 bases lay between the germline ends. Looked up from germline, CDR1 is SEHNR and CDR2 is FQNEAQ (reference sequence). CDR3 loop: CASSPAGLPYEQYF. The CDR3 nucleotides read TGTGCCAGCTCCCCGGCAGGGTTACCCTACGAGCAGTACTTC.

This sequence joins TRBV7-2 and TRBJ2-1, with TRBD1 matching over 9 bases. The J segment lost 6 bases and the V segment lost 6 bases, leaving 9 bases of the junction unmatched. Germline lookup yields CDR1 SGHTA and CDR2 FQGNSA. The CDR3 is 15 amino acids. The CDR3 spells CASSFNGGQGNEQFF. The DNA for the CDR3 is TGTGCCAGCAGTTTTAATGGGGGACAGGGCAATGAGCAGTTCTTC.

The chain is built from TRBV28 and TRBJ2-2, with 7 bases that match TRBD1. J lost 1 base, V lost 3 bases, and 8 bases had no gene match. The germline V gene encodes CDR1 MDHEN and CDR2 SYDVKM. The CDR3 length is 17 residues. The CDR3 region is CASSFNPRQGNTGELFF. In nucleotides, the CDR3 is TGTGCCAGCAGTTTTAATCCGAGACAGGGGAACACCGGGGAGCTGTTTTTT.

The J gene is TRBJ1-1, the V gene TRBV6-5, with D possibly being TRBD1 (5 bases). Trimming took off 6 bases at V and 6 bases at J, with 11 bases between the two ends. Germline CDR1 is MNHEY and CDR2 is SVGAGI. The CDR3 contains 12 residues. The CDR3 DNA sequence: TGTGCCAGCAGGGGGCTATTTTCTGAAGCTTTCTTT. Amino acids: CASRGLFSEAFF.

The J gene is TRBJ1-1, the V gene TRBV5-5, with 8 bases lining up with TRBD1. In germline, CDR1 is SGHKS, CDR2 YYEKEE (reference sequence). Germline trimming cut 4 bases from V and 0 bases from J; bases unmatched to any gene: 5. The CDR3 sequence is 15 residues long. CDR3 loop: CASSQQGAMNTEAFF. For the CDR3, the DNA is TGTGCCAGCAGCCAGCAGGGGGCTATGAACACTGAAGCTTTCTTT.

This clone was observed once. This chain uses TRBV30 with TRBJ1-4, with a possible D match to TRBD1 (5 bases). The CDR3 is 12 residues long. V dropped 6 bases and J dropped 8 bases, with 13 bases sitting between them. Germline V lookup: CDR1 GTSNPN, CDR2 SVGIG (reference sequence). This CDR3 is CACAQAREKLFF. For the CDR3, the DNA is TGTGCCTGTGCACAGGCGAGGGAAAAACTGTTTTTT.

CDR3 coding DNA: TGTGCCAGCAGCTTGATAGGGGGCGGTGAAAAACTGTTTTTT. Its protein product is CASSLIGGGEKLFF. The chain couples TRBV5-5 to TRBJ1-4; 7 nucleotides line up with TRBD1. CDR1 and CDR2 (germline): SGHKS, YYEKEE (reference sequence). V shed 1 base and J 7 bases; nucleotides not matched to a gene: 4. This CDR3 spans 14 amino acids.

The chain couples TRBV4-1 to TRBJ1-1, with D possibly being TRBD1 (5 bases). The germline CDR1 and CDR2 sequences are MGHRA and YSYEKL. The length of the CDR3 is 14 residues. V was pared by 1 base and J by 5 bases, with 11 bases between. The CDR3 region has the DNA TGCGCCAGCAGCCAAGTGCCCGGGGGTACTGAAGCTTTCTTT. This sequence encodes CASSQVPGGTEAFF.

This clone has only a few counts. The chain uses TRBV7-9 and TRBJ2-7; TRBD1 is a possible D gene (6 bases). The CDR3 has 13 amino acids. From germline, CDR1 is SEHNR and CDR2 FQNEAQ (reference sequence). Between the trimmed V and J ends, which lost 5 bases and 5 bases, there was a span of 13 bases. CDR3 nucleotide sequence: TGTGCCAGCAGCCCGGACAGTATCCACGAGCAGTACTTC. Its translation: CASSPDSIHEQYF.

V is TRBV11-1 and J is TRBJ2-7; D might be TRBD1 (5 bases). CDR1 and CDR2 from the germline V gene are SGHAT and FQDESV (reference sequence). Trimming pared 3 bases from V and 3 bases from J, leaving 12 bases between. CDR3 length equals 14 residues. This CDR3 reads CASSFQDRLYEQYF. The CDR3 bases are TGTGCCAGCAGCTTCCAAGACAGACTCTACGAGCAGTACTTC. Filled out from reference TRBV11-1 and TRBJ2-7, the complete variable domain reads EAEVAQSPRYKITEKSQAVAFWCDPISGHATLYWYRQILGQGPELLVQFQDESVVDDSQLPKDRFSAERLKGVDSTLKIQPAELGDSAMYLCASSFQDRLYEQYFGPGTRLTVT.

This sequence joins TRBV11-3 and TRBJ1-1; D is perhaps TRBD1 (5 bases). Germline lookup yields CDR1 SGHNT and CDR2 YENEEA. V was shortened by 1 base and J by 4 bases, with 13 bases between the two germline ends. This CDR3 is 15 amino acids long. The CDR3 loop reads CASSLVGFTGTEAFF. Here the CDR3 DNA reads TGTGCCAGCAGCTTAGTAGGCTTTACAGGCACTGAAGCTTTCTTT.

The chain links TRBV5-8 to TRBJ2-7, with 9 bases matching TRBD2. V shed 4 bases and J 3 bases; nucleotides not matched to a gene: 5. The CDR3 is 14 residues long. The germline V gene encodes CDR1 SGHTS and CDR2 YDEGEE. The CDR3 nucleotides are TGTGCCAGCAGCCGTCGACTAGCGGACTACGAGCAGTACGTC. It encodes CASSRRLADYEQYV.

The chain employs TRBV6-5 and TRBJ1-1, with TRBD1 matching over 7 bases. The junction had 3 bases not matched to a gene; V was cut back by 4 bases and J by 4 bases. The length of the CDR3 is 13 residues. Looked up from germline, CDR1 is MNHEY and CDR2 is SVGAGI. CDR3 sequence (DNA): TGTGCCAGCAGTTTTCAGGGGGGCACTGAAGCTTTCTTT. It codes for CASSFQGGTEAFF.

This chain uses TRBV5-1 with TRBJ2-2; D not certain. This CDR3 has 13 amino acids. V lost 1 base, J lost 4 bases, and 5 bases lay in between. Germline V CDR1 and CDR2: SGHRS, YFSETQ. The DNA for the CDR3 is TGCGCCAGCAGCTTGTACGGCACCGGGGAGCTGTTTTTT. This gives the protein CASSLYGTGELFF.

This chain uses TRBV28 with TRBJ1-6; no clear D gene. There are 12 residues in the CDR3. The germline V gene encodes CDR1 MDHEN and CDR2 SYDVKM. The germline V and J ends were trimmed by 7 bases and 11 bases, with 12 bases remaining between them. In DNA form, the CDR3 reads TGTGCCAGCATAGCGAAATTGACACCCCTCCACTTT. Amino acids: CASIAKLTPLHF.

The rearrangement joins TRBV28 to TRBJ1-6; possibly TRBD1 for D (5 bases). CDR3 size: 11 residues. Germline loops: CDR1 MDHEN, CDR2 SYDVKM. V lost 10 bases, J lost 11 bases, and 12 bases lay in between. CDR3 protein: CATGKGPPLHF. The CDR3, as DNA: TGTGCCACCGGAAAGGGGCCACCCCTCCACTTT.

The chain joins TRBV5-4 to TRBJ1-3; 7 positions match TRBD1. The junction had 15 bases not matched to a gene; V was cut back by 4 bases and J by 2 bases. CDR3 length equals 18 residues. Germline CDR1 reads SGHNT; CDR2 reads YYREEE (reference sequence). CDR3 sequence reads: CASSTVPGQRITGNTIYF. The DNA of the CDR3 is TGTGCCAGCAGCACAGTCCCGGGACAGAGAATAACTGGAAACACCATATATTTT.

The chain uses TRBV6-5 and TRBJ1-5; 9 nucleotides align to TRBD1. Germline-derived CDR1 and CDR2 are MNHEY and SVGAGI. Trimming cost V 4 bases and J 7 bases; bases outside gene matches: 8. This CDR3 spans 15 amino acids. Here the CDR3 reads CASSSRQGVLQPQHF. The CDR3 DNA reads as TGTGCCAGCAGTTCCCGACAGGGGGTATTGCAGCCCCAGCATTTT.

The rearrangement links TRBV5-1 to TRBJ2-2; 12 nucleotides match TRBD2. J was trimmed by 6 bases and V by 1 base; bases with no gene match: 4. Germline CDR1 and CDR2: SGHRS and YFSETQ. The CDR3 has 16 residues. The CDR3 region is CASSLIGTSGPGELFF. In DNA form, the CDR3 reads TGCGCCAGCAGCTTGATAGGGACTAGCGGGCCCGGGGAGCTGTTTTTT.